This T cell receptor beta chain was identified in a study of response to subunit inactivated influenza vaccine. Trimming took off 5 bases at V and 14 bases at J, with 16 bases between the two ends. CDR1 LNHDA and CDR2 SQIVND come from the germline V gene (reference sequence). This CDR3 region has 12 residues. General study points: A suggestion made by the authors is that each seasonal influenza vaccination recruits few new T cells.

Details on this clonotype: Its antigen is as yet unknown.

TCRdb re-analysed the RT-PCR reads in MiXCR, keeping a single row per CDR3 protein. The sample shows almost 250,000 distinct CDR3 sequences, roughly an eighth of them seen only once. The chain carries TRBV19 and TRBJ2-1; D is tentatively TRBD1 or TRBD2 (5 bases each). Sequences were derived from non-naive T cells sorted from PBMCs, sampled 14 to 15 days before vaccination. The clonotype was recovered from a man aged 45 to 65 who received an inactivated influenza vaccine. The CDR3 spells CASSPGTAKKFF. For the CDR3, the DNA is TGTGCCAGTAGTCCCGGGACGGCTAAAAAGTTCTTC.